This T cell receptor (beta chain) was sequenced for a study of beta chain features in type 1 diabetes. The study's findings and limits: There was a moderate but significant shortening of TCRB CDR3s in all four CD4+ subsets of Type 1 diabetes patients. Researchers reported that naive, central memory and Treg TCRB repertoires appeared more similar in patients than in healthy donors. In cDNA sequencing, cells with high TCR expression could be over-represented.

The whole isolated RNA underwent reverse transcription, so sequencing captured expressed TCRB transcripts. Mean read depth for naive, central memory and regulatory T cell samples was some 3.8 million reads. Assay used: immunoSEQ multiplex PCR; TCRdb lists only in-frame clones, some missing. The sample includes around 150,000 clones, approximately 10% of them seen just once. This CDR3 has 15 residues. Germline values: CDR1 PRHDT, CDR2 FYEKMQ (reference sequence). J lost 6 bases, V lost 5 bases, and 6 bases had no gene match. This clone has more than one count but fewer than ten. Its specificity is unknown.

Sequenced material: central memory CD4+ T cells from blood. V and J are TRBV13 and TRBJ2-4; TRBD2 matches 11 bases. The origin of this receptor is a man aged 25 to 40 with type 1 diabetes. CDR3 region: CASSHSGRAGNIQYF. In DNA form, the CDR3 reads TGTGCCAGCAGCCATAGCGGGAGGGCGGGAAACATTCAGTACTTC.